A selection of T cell receptor beta chains follows, all from one sample in a study of control samples from healthy donors and cancer patients. Data came from immunoSEQ multiplex PCR; TCRdb stores just in-frame clones and leaves some out. Among roughly 130,000 clones listed, 75% to 95% were seen once. Specimen: blood. Receptors were obtained from a man between 18 and 29 years old in good health. Each CDR3 is given with its conserved first and last residue. A D gene is named only where the DNA matches it firmly. Clone size is given for some rows only: seen once, a few or many times, or a class if the clone is expanded.

TRBV21-1,.,TRBJ1-1,.,CASSKRQGVVGTEAFF,TGTGCCAGCAGCAAACGACAGGGGGTAGTCGGCACTGAAGCTTTCTTT
TRBV6-5,.,TRBJ2-3,TRBD2,CASISSGGAGTQYF,TGTGCCAGCATTTCTAGCGGGGGGGCCGGTACGCAGTATTTT
TRBV30,.,TRBJ1-1,TRBD1,CAWSETGVGTEAFF,TGTGCCTGGAGTGAAACAGGGGTAGGCACTGAAGCTTTCTTT
TRBV5-4,.,TRBJ1-4,.,CASSLGALTNEKLFF,TGTGCCAGCAGCTTGGGGGCTTTAACTAATGAAAAACTGTTTTTT
TRBV9,.,TRBJ2-1,.,CASSVRGEIGNEQFF,TGTGCCAGCAGCGTCCGCGGGGAAATCGGCAATGAGCAGTTCTTC
TRBV5-8,.,TRBJ1-1,TRBD1,CASSRRTGGTEAFF,TGTGCCAGCAGCAGGAGGACAGGGGGCACTGAAGCTTTCTTT
TRBV6-5,.,TRBJ1-1,TRBD1,CASTRTGVEAFF,TGTGCCAGCACCAGGACAGGGGTCGAAGCTTTCTTT
TRBV2,.,TRBJ1-1,TRBD1,CASSGDRGLGTEAFF,TGTGCCAGCAGTGGGGACAGGGGGCTTGGCACTGAAGCTTTCTTT
TRBV5-4,.,TRBJ1-5,.,CASSQYSNQPQHF,TGTGCCAGCAGCCAGTATAGCAATCAGCCCCAGCATTTT
TRBV5-6,few,TRBJ1-3,.,CASSLGGNSGNTIYF,TGTGCCAGCAGCTTAGGTGGTAACTCTGGAAACACCATATATTTT
TRBV5-1,.,TRBJ1-1,.,CASSLVDMNTEAFF,TGCGCCAGCAGCTTGGTGGACATGAACACTGAAGCTTTCTTT
TRBV18,.,TRBJ1-5,TRBD1,CASSGTGVSNQPQHF,TGTGCCAGCTCAGGGACAGGGGTTAGCAATCAGCCCCAGCATTTT
TRBV5-1,.,TRBJ2-3,.,CASSPLLGPDTQYF,TGCGCCAGCAGTCCCCTCTTGGGGCCAGATACGCAGTATTTT
TRBV6-1,.,TRBJ2-5,TRBD2,CASSGNNLAGGETQYF,TGTGCCAGCAGTGGTAATAACCTAGCGGGGGGAGAGACCCAGTACTTC
TRBV20-1,.,TRBJ2-3,.,CSASSLRGSNTQYF,TGCAGTGCTAGTTCCTTGAGGGGGTCCAATACGCAGTATTTT
TRBV4-1,once,TRBJ1-5,TRBD1,CASSHVDRGNQPQHF,TGCGCCAGCAGCCATGTAGACAGGGGCAATCAGCCCCAGCATTTT
TRBV7-9,.,TRBJ1-2,.,CASSLGGAHYGYTF,TGTGCCAGCAGCTTAGGAGGGGCCCACTATGGCTACACCTTC
TRBV11-2,.,TRBJ1-4,.,CASSLVPGSTEKLFF,TGTGCCAGCAGCTTAGTTCCGGGTTCTACTGAAAAACTGTTTTTT
TRBV10-3,.,TRBJ1-2,.,CAISEIGAPVANYGYTF,TGTGCCATCAGTGAAATCGGGGCGCCGGTAGCTAACTATGGCTACACCTTC
TRBV30,.,TRBJ1-3,TRBD1,CAWSVGTVSGNTIYF,TGTGCCTGGAGTGTAGGGACAGTCTCTGGAAACACCATATATTTT
TRBV5-1,.,TRBJ2-7,TRBD2,CASSTQGLANEQYF,TGCGCCAGCAGTACTCAGGGACTAGCGAACGAGCAGTACTTC
TRBV5-6,.,TRBJ2-3,.,CASSFSTDTQYF,TGTGCCAGCAGCTTCTCGACAGATACGCAGTATTTT
TRBV5-8,.,TRBJ2-5,.,CASSWEAAQETQYF,TGTGCCAGCAGCTGGGAGGCAGCCCAAGAGACCCAGTACTTC
TRBV2,.,TRBJ1-5,.,CASGPRRYSNQPQHF,TGTGCCAGCGGCCCCAGACGGTATAGCAATCAGCCCCAGCATTTT
TRBV10-3,.,TRBJ1-1,TRBD1,CAISETGGTEAFF,TGTGCCATCAGTGAGACAGGGGGCACTGAAGCTTTCTTT